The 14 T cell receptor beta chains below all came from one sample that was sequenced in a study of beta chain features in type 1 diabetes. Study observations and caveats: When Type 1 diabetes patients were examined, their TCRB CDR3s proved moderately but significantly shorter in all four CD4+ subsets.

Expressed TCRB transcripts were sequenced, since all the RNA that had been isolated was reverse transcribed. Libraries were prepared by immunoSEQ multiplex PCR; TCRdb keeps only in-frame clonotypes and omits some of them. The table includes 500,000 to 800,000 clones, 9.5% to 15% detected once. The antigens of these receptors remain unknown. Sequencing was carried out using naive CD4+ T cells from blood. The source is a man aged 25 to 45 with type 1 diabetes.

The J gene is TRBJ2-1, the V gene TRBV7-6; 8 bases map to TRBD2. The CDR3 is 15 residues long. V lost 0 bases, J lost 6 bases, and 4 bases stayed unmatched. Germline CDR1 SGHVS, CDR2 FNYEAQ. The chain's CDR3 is CASSLALAVGNEQFF. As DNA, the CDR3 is TGTGCCAGCAGCTTAGCACTAGCGGTTGGCAATGAGCAGTTCTTC.

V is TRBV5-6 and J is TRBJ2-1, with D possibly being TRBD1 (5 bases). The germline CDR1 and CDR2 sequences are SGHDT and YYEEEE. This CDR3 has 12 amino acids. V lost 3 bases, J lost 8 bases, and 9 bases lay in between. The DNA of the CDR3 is TGTGCCAGCAGCTGGCAGGGCTATGAGCAGTTCTTC. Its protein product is CASSWQGYEQFF.

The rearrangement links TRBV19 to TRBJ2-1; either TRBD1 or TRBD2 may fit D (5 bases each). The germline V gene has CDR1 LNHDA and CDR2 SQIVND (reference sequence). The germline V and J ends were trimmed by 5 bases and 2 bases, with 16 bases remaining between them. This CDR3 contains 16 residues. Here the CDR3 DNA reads TGTGCCAGTAGTTTAGTCGACGGGGCCCCCTACAATGAGCAGTTCTTC. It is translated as CASSLVDGAPYNEQFF.

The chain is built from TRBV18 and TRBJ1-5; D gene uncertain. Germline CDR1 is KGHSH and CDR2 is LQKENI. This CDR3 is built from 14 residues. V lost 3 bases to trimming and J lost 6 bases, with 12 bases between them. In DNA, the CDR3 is TGTGCCAGCTCACCCGAACCCTTGGGTCAGCCCCAGCATTTT. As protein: CASSPEPLGQPQHF.

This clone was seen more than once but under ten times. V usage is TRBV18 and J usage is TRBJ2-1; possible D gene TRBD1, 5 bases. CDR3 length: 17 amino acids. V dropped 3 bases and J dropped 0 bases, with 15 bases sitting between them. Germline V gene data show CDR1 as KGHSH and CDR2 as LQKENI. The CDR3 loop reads CASSPYQGEGSYNEQFF. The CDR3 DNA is TGTGCCAGCTCACCCTACCAAGGGGAAGGCTCCTACAATGAGCAGTTCTTC.

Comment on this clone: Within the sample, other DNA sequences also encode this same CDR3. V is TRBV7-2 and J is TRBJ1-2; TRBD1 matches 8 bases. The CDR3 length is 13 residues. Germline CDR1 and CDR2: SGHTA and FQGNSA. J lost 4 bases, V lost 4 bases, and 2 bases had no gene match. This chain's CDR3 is CASSSGQGYGYTF. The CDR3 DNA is TGTGCCAGCAGCTCTGGACAGGGCTATGGCTACACCTTC.

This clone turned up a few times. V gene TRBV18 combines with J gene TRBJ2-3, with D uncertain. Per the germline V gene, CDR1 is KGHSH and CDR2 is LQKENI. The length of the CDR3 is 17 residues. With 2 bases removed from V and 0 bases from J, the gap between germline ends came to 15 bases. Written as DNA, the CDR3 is TGTGCCAGCTCACCAGGTGGAAGGACCCATAGCACAGATACGCAGTATTTT. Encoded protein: CASSPGGRTHSTDTQYF.

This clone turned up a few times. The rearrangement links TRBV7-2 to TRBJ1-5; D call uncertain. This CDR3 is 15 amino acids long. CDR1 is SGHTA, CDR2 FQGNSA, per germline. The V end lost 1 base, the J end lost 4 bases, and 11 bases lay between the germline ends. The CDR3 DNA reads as TGTGCCAGCAGCTTAGTTTGGGCAGCTAATCAGCCCCAGCATTTT. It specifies CASSLVWAANQPQHF.

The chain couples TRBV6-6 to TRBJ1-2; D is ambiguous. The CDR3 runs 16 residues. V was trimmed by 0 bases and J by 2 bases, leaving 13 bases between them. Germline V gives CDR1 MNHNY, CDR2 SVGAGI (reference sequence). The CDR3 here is CASSYSMGRANYGYTF. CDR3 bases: TGTGCCAGCAGTTACTCGATGGGAAGGGCCAACTATGGCTACACCTTC.

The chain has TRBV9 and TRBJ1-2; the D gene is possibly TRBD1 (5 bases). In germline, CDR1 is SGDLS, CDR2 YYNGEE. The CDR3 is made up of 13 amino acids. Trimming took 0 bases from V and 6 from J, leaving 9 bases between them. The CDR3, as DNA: TGTGCCAGCAGCGTAGAGACAGTCGATGGCTACACCTTC. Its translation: CASSVETVDGYTF.

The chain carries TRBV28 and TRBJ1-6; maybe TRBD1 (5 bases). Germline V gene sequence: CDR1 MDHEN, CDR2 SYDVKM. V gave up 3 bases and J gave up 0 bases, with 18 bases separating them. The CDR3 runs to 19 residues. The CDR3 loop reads CASSLRLGRQYSYNSPLHF. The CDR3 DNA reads TGTGCCAGCAGTTTGCGTTTGGGGCGTCAATACTCCTATAATTCACCCCTCCACTTT.

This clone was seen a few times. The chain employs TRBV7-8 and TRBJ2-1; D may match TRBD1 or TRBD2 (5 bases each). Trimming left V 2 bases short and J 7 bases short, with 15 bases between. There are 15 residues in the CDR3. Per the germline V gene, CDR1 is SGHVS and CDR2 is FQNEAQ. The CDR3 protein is CASSLRDLPGNEQFF. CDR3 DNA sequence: TGTGCCAGCAGCTTACGGGACCTCCCGGGGAATGAGCAGTTCTTC.

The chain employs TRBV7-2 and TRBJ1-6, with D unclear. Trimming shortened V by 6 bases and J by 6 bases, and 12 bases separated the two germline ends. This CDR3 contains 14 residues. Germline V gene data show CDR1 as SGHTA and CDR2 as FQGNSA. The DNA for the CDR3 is TGTGCCAGCAGTCCGGGCCATACTAATTCACCCCTCCACTTT. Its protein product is CASSPGHTNSPLHF.

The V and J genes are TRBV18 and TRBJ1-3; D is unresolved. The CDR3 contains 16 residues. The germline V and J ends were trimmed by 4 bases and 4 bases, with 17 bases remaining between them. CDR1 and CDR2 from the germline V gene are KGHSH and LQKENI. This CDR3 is CASSLRREGSGNTIYF. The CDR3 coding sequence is TGTGCCAGCTCACTGCGTCGTGAGGGCTCGGGAAACACCATATATTTT.